This TCR beta chain emerged from a study of blood T cell repertoires in COVID-19. The wider study: Whether acute or convalescent, the COVID-19 samples came from the United States, Italy and Spain. PBMCs, B-cell-depleted T cells, or T cells provided the cDNA or gDNA that made up the material.

Original data processing: Quantification of nucleated cells was approximated via reference gene primer amplification. Profiling relied on immunoSEQ multiplex PCR, and the TCRdb table lists in-frame clones only, not all of them. V, J and clone size were drawn from that table, and D and trimming were deduced from the DNA. Here the sample spans approximately 250,000 clones, approximately 89% being singletons. Trimming shortened V by 2 bases and J by 1 base, and 8 bases separated the two germline ends. The CDR3 covers 14 residues. Germline CDR1 reads MNHEY; CDR2 reads SVGAGI. Sequenced input: PBMCs or T cells enriched from blood (not recorded which). The rearrangement links TRBV6-5 to TRBJ1-1; no clear D. This receptor was identified in a woman aged 40-49 years with acute COVID-19. CDR3 bases: TGTGCCAGCAGTTACGCGGGCCAGAACACTGAAGCTTTCTTT. This codes for CASSYAGQNTEAFF.